This T cell receptor beta chain was identified in a study of blood T cell repertoires in COVID-19. In this sample, this clone turned up a few times. The repertoire was sequenced with immunoSEQ multiplex PCR; TCRdb's copy has only in-frame clones and lacks some. The data hold 250,000 to 300,000 clones, with roughly 89% observed a single time. J gave up 6 bases and V 3 bases, and 4 bases lay outside the gene matches. CDR1 is SGHNT and CDR2 is YENEEA in the germline V gene. This CDR3 spans 13 amino acids. Enrolled through a virtual design, the participants were between roughly 18 and 100 years of age and came from around 25 US areas.

This receptor was obtained from a woman in her 40s who had recovered from COVID-19. The specimen was PBMCs or T cells enriched from blood (not recorded which). V gene TRBV11-3 combines with J gene TRBJ2-7; the match to TRBD1 covers 8 bases. CDR3 in DNA: TGTGCCAGCAGCTTGGACAGGGATGGCGAGCAGTACTTC. Encoded protein: CASSLDRDGEQYF.